What follows are 21 T cell receptor beta chains derived from one specimen sequenced in a study of blood T cell repertoires in COVID-19. Profiled with immunoSEQ multiplex PCR; TCRdb holds only in-frame clones, not every one. The sample has about 310,000 clones; approximately 88% are singletons. The sequenced material came from PBMCs or T cells enriched from blood (not recorded which). The receptors here all came from a young woman who had recovered from COVID-19.

This chain connects TRBV10-3 to TRBJ2-1; D is possibly TRBD1 (6 bases). CDR1 ENHRY and CDR2 SYGVKD come from the germline V gene. The V and J ends lost 0 bases and 8 bases respectively, with 17 bases between them. This CDR3 spans 16 amino acids. The CDR3 DNA follows: TGTGCCATCAGTGAGTCGGACAGCCACCCCGGGGATGAGCAGTTCTTC. It is translated as CAISESDSHPGDEQFF.

This clone came up once. The genes are TRBV11-3 and TRBJ1-6, with a possible D match to TRBD1 (6 bases). The V gene lost 2 bases and the J gene lost 7 bases, with 12 bases spanning the gap. The CDR3 extends over 15 amino acids. Per the germline V gene, CDR1 is SGHNT and CDR2 is YENEEA. In nucleotides, the CDR3 is TGTGCCAGCAGCTTACGTTCAGGGGCCAATTCACCCCTCCACTTT. It encodes CASSLRSGANSPLHF.

The rearrangement uses TRBV18 and TRBJ1-1, with D hard to call. The CDR3 is made up of 12 amino acids. Germline assignment: CDR1 KGHSH and CDR2 LQKENI. The V gene lost 5 bases and the J gene lost 5 bases, with 9 bases spanning the gap. In DNA, the CDR3 is TGTGCCAGCTCAACATCGGGGACTGAAGCTTTCTTT. It translates to CASSTSGTEAFF.

The rearrangement uses TRBV6-5 and TRBJ1-2, with a tentative D call TRBD1 (6 bases). The CDR3 runs to 15 residues. Germline V gene sequence: CDR1 MNHEY, CDR2 SVGAGI. V was pared by 2 bases and J by 4 bases, with 14 bases between. Here the CDR3 DNA reads TGTGCCAGCAGTTACCCCACACAGGGAGCCTATGGCTACACCTTC. Residues: CASSYPTQGAYGYTF.

This rearrangement joins TRBV19 to TRBJ1-5; D not resolved. V gave up 0 bases and J gave up 0 bases, with 9 bases separating them. Looked up from germline, CDR1 is LNHDA and CDR2 is SQIVND (reference sequence). The CDR3 spans 16 residues. The DNA for the CDR3 is TGTGCCAGTAGTATAGATCTGAGGGTTAGCAATCAGCCCCAGCATTTT. It specifies CASSIDLRVSNQPQHF.

This chain links TRBV6-6 with TRBJ1-2; TRBD1 matches 7 bases. CDR1 MNHNY and CDR2 SVGAGI come from the germline V gene (reference sequence). V gave up 4 bases and J gave up 4 bases; unmatched junction bases: 12. The CDR3 is 16 amino acids. The CDR3 DNA sequence: TGTGCCAGCAGTTCCAACCAGGGACAGTCGATCTATGGCTACACCTTC. This codes for CASSSNQGQSIYGYTF.

The chain uses TRBV28 and TRBJ1-2; no clear D gene. The CDR3 has 13 amino acids. Germline values: CDR1 MDHEN, CDR2 SYDVKM. Trimming took off 8 bases at V and 6 bases at J, with 16 bases between the two ends. The DNA for the CDR3 is TGTGCCAGCCGAGGAAAAATTGCTAATGGCTACACCTTC. Protein product: CASRGKIANGYTF.

This clone showed up just a few times. The chain recombines TRBV6-2 or TRBV6-3 with TRBJ2-1, with TRBD1 matching over 8 bases. V was clipped by 2 bases and J by 7 bases; unmatched bases: 1. Germline V lookup: CDR1 MNHEY, CDR2 SVGEGT. The CDR3 is made up of 13 amino acids. The CDR3 coding sequence is TGTGCCAGCAGTTACCGGGACAGGAATGAGCAGTTCTTC. This translates into CASSYRDRNEQFF.

The genes are TRBV6-1 and TRBJ2-1; D is possibly TRBD2 (7 bases). Trimming shortened V by 3 bases and J by 3 bases, and 12 bases separated the two germline ends. Germline V gives CDR1 MNHNS, CDR2 SASEGT. The CDR3 totals 15 residues. The CDR3 loop reads CASSEMRGLYNEQFF. CDR3 in DNA: TGTGCCAGCAGTGAGATGCGGGGGCTCTACAATGAGCAGTTCTTC.

The V and J genes are TRBV3-1 (or the pseudogene TRBV3-2) and TRBJ2-7; weak D call: TRBD2 (6 bases). Trimming removed 7 bases at V and 0 bases at J, with 19 bases between. Per the germline V gene, CDR1 is LGHDT and CDR2 is YNNKEL (reference sequence). The CDR3 loop spans 16 amino acids. The DNA for the CDR3 is TGTGCCAGCACTATCGGAGGGACTTTGAGCTCCTACGAGCAGTACTTC. It is translated as CASTIGGTLSSYEQYF.

The chain couples TRBV6-5 to TRBJ1-2; D is unresolved. There are 13 residues in the CDR3. V shed 6 bases and J shed 4 bases, with 12 bases lying between them. Germline assignment: CDR1 MNHEY and CDR2 SVGAGI. CDR3 DNA sequence: TGTGCCAGCAGCCCCCGCGTCTCCTATGGCTACACCTTC. Protein: CASSPRVSYGYTF.

The V gene is TRBV9, the J gene TRBJ2-3, with 14 bases matching TRBD2. This CDR3 contains 16 residues. Germline-derived CDR1 and CDR2 are SGDLS and YYNGEE. J lost 5 bases, V lost 4 bases, and 6 bases had no gene match. CDR3 loop: CASSLPGTSGRDTQYF. DNA of the CDR3: TGTGCCAGCAGCCTACCGGGGACTAGCGGGAGAGATACGCAGTATTTT.

This clone was seen a few times. The chain uses TRBV5-4 and TRBJ1-1; 7 nucleotides agree with TRBD1. Germline V gene lookup returns CDR1 SGHNT and CDR2 YYREEE (reference sequence). CDR3 length equals 11 residues. The V and J ends lost 4 bases and 8 bases, in that order; junction bases with no gene match: 2. The CDR3 sequence is CASSVTGEAFF. CDR3 DNA sequence: TGTGCCAGCAGCGTGACAGGGGAAGCTTTCTTT.

The rearrangement links TRBV5-1 to TRBJ2-7; 8 bases are shared with TRBD1. Germline-derived CDR1 and CDR2 are SGHRS and YFSETQ. V dropped 4 bases and J dropped 5; count of bases not matched to a gene: 5. The CDR3 runs to 13 residues. In DNA form, the CDR3 reads TGCGCCAGCAGCGCACGACAGGGGAACGAGCAGTACTTC. This sequence encodes CASSARQGNEQYF.

CDR3 amino acids: CASSAAVGAGAMETQYF. As DNA, the CDR3 is TGTGCCAGCTCGGCCGCTGTTGGGGCGGGGGCAATGGAGACCCAGTACTTC. The V call is TRBV18, the J call TRBJ2-5, with D possibly matching TRBD2 (7 bases). CDR1 and CDR2 (germline): KGHSH, LQKENI. Trimming cost V 6 bases and J 5 bases, with 25 bases left between them. The CDR3 contains 17 residues.

The chain joins TRBV6-2 or TRBV6-3 to TRBJ2-7; TRBD1 aligns across 7 bases. V lost 0 bases, J lost 3 bases, and 8 bases stayed unmatched. The germline V gene has CDR1 MNHEY and CDR2 SVGEGT. The CDR3 consists of 16 residues. CDR3 sequence reads: CASSYSRQGPDYEQYF. The CDR3 coding sequence is TGTGCCAGCAGTTACTCCAGACAGGGCCCCGACTACGAGCAGTACTTC.

The CDR3 nucleotides are TGTGCCAGCAGCCAAGCAGGGACAGGAAGAAACTATGGCTACACCTTC. Translated, it gives CASSQAGTGRNYGYTF. This chain links TRBV4-2 with TRBJ1-2; 8 bases align to TRBD1. This CDR3 is 16 amino acids long. Germline CDR1 reads LGHNA; CDR2 reads YNFKEQ. Trimming cost V 1 base and J 2 bases; bases outside gene matches: 6.

This clone was seen only once. This CDR3 reads CASSQGQVGTGELFF. The DNA for the CDR3 is TGCGCCAGCAGCCAAGGACAGGTGGGGACCGGGGAGCTGTTTTTT. The chain employs TRBV4-3 and TRBJ2-2; weak D call: TRBD1 (6 bases). The CDR3 is made up of 15 amino acids. Per the germline V gene, CDR1 is LGHNA and CDR2 is YSLEER. V dropped 1 base and J dropped 5 bases, with 11 bases sitting between them.

The chain uses TRBV5-1 and TRBJ1-4, with unresolved D. The CDR3 totals 14 residues. Germline V gene sequence: CDR1 SGHRS, CDR2 YFSETQ. Trimming stripped 5 bases from V and 5 bases from J, with 13 bases between. The DNA for the CDR3 is TGCGCCAGCAGTTGGGCGGGATCGAATGAAAAACTGTTTTTT. It encodes CASSWAGSNEKLFF.

This chain connects TRBV19 to TRBJ1-6, with D possibly being TRBD1 (6 bases). This CDR3 region has 16 residues. The V end was cut by 4 bases, the J end by 5 bases, with 15 bases between. Germline V gene data show CDR1 as LNHDA and CDR2 as SQIVND (reference sequence). DNA for the CDR3: TGTGCCAGTAGTACAGTAACAGGGTTGGATAATTCACCCCTCCACTTT. It encodes CASSTVTGLDNSPLHF.

V is TRBV28 and J is TRBJ1-1; a weak D match, TRBD1 (5 bases). Between the trimmed V and J ends, which lost 8 bases and 5 bases, there was a span of 12 bases. Germline lookup yields CDR1 MDHEN and CDR2 SYDVKM. This CDR3 is built from 12 residues. CDR3: CASAWGGTEAFF. In nucleotides, the CDR3 is TGTGCCAGCGCCTGGGGGGGAACTGAAGCTTTCTTT.